A selection of T cell receptor beta chains follows, all from one sample in a study of T cells in Graves' hyperthyroidism and ophthalmopathy. TCRdb independently ran MiXCR on the multiplex PCR reads; one entry per CDR3 protein. Among about 540,000 distinct CDR3 sequences listed, around 42% were seen once. The sample taken for sequencing was peripheral blood or thyroid tissue (not recorded which). Every receptor here comes from a woman younger than 35 with Graves' hyperthyroidism. Each CDR3 is given with its conserved first and last residue. A D gene is named only where the DNA matches it firmly. Rows give clone size only sometimes, using once, few, many, or a class for an expanded clone.

j_call d_call v_call clone_size cdr3_nt cdr3_aa
TRBJ1-1 NA TRBV7-9 NA TGTGCCAGCAGTCAAATTCCCGGGCCTGAAGCTTTCTTT CASSQIPGPEAFF
TRBJ1-1 TRBD1 TRBV6-5 NA TGTGCCAGCAGTTACTCGAGACAGGGAGGTGAGAACACTGAAGCTTTCTTT CASSYSRQGGENTEAFF
TRBJ2-7 TRBD2 TRBV7-2 few TGTGCCAGCAGCCCCAGAAGCGGGGGGACAACCTACGAGCAGTACTTC CASSPRSGGTTYEQYF
TRBJ2-2 NA TRBV24-1 few TGTGCCACCAGTGCTCCGAGGGGGACCGCGAACACCGGGGAGCTGTTTTTT CATSAPRGTANTGELFF
TRBJ1-2 TRBD1 TRBV24-1 many TGTGCCACCAGTGGCCGGACAGGGTTCGATGGCTACACCTTC CATSGRTGFDGYTF
TRBJ1-1 NA TRBV7-2 few TGTGCCAGCAGCCAAGAAGGGACTGGTGCAGCTTTCTTT CASSQEGTGAAFF
TRBJ1-2 NA TRBV5-1 NA TGCGCCAGCAGCTTCTCCGGGGGTGACTATGGCTACACCTTC CASSFSGGDYGYTF
TRBJ2-7 NA TRBV2 NA TGTGCCAGCAACTCCCCAACTCTAGCGCCCGACGAGCAGTACTTC CASNSPTLAPDEQYF
TRBJ1-1 TRBD1 TRBV29-1 many TGCAGCGTTGAAGAGCGTCAGGGGGTCGGGAACACTGAAGCTTTCTTT CSVEERQGVGNTEAFF
TRBJ2-5 NA TRBV20-1 NA TGCAGTGCTAGAAAGTGGCCCGAGGGTCTTTGGAAGACCCAGTACTTC CSARKWPEGLWKTQYF
TRBJ1-2 NA TRBV9 few TGTGCCAGCAGCACCCCGGGACGGGTCTATGGCTACACCTTC CASSTPGRVYGYTF
TRBJ1-5 NA TRBV15 NA TGTGCCACCAGCAGCTTATCGGGAAATCAGCCCCAGCATTTT CATSSLSGNQPQHF